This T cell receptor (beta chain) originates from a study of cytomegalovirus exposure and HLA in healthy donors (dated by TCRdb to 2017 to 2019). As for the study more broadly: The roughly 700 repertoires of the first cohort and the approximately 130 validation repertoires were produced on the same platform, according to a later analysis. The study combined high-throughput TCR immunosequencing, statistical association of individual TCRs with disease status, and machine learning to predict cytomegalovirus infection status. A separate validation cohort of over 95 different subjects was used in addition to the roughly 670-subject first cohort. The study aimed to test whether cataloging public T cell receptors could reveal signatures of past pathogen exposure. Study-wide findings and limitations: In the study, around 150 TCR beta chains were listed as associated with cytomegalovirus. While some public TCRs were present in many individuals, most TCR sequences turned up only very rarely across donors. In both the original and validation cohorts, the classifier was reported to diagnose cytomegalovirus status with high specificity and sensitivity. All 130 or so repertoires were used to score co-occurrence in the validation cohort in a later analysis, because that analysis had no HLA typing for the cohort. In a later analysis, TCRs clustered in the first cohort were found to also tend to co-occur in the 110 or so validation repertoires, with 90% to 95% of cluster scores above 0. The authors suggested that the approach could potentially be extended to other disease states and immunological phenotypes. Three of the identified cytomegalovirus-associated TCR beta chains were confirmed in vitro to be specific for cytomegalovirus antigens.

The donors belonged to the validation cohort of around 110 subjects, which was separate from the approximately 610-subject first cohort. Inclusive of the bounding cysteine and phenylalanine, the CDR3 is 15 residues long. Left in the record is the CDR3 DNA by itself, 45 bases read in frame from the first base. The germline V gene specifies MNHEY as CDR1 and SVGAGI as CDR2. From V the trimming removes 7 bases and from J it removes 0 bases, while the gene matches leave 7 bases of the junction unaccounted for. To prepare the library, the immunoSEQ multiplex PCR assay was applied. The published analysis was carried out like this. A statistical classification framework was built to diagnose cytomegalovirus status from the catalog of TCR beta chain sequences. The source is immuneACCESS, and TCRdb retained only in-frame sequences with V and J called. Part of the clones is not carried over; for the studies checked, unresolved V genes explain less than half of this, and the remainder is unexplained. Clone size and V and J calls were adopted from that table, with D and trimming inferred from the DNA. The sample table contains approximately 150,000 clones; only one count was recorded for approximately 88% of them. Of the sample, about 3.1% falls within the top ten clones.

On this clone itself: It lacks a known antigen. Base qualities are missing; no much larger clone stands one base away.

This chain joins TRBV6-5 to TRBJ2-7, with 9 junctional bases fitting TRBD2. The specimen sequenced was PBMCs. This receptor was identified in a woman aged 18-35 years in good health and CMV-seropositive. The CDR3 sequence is CASKRLAAFSYEQYF. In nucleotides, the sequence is TGTGCCAGCAAAAGACTAGCGGCCTTCTCCTACGAGCAGTACTTC.